The 12 T cell receptor beta chains presented below share a single source sample, sequenced in a study of OX40 agonist ivuxolimab in advanced cancers. Here immunoSEQ multiplex PCR was the method, and the copy in TCRdb shows in-frame clones only, minus some. The sample records about 110,000 clones, roughly 90% being singletons. Sample: CD4+ or CD8+ T cells sorted from blood, taken in a trial of the OX40 agonist ivuxolimab. These receptor sequences come from an adult with an advanced solid tumor such as melanoma, head and neck, liver or kidney cancer.

Details on this clone: One end of the junction does not line up with germline, which may come from a read error. The chain employs TRBV4-2 and TRBJ1-2, with D possibly TRBD1 on 5 matching bases. Germline V CDR1 and CDR2: LGHNA, YNFKEQ. The CDR3 contains 12 residues. In nucleotides, the CDR3 is TGTGCCAGCAGCCAATTTTCCGGGACGAGAGTATTC. Its protein product is CASSQFSGTRVF.

This clone occurred a few times. The genes are TRBV19 and TRBJ1-4, with D unresolved. The CDR3 contains 11 residues. V lost 11 bases and J lost 12, with 16 bases in between. CDR1 and CDR2 (germline): LNHDA, SQIVND (reference sequence). For the CDR3, the DNA is TGTGCCCTCCGTATCGGGTCGCAACTGTTTTTT. It yields the protein CALRIGSQLFF. Drawing the rest from reference TRBV19 and TRBJ1-4, the complete variable domain is DGGITQSPKYLFRKEGQNVTLSCEQNLNHDAMYWYRQDPGQGLRLIYYSQIVNDFQKGDIAEGYSVSREKKESFPLTVTSAQKNPTAFYLCALRIGSQLFFGSGTQLSVL.

The DNA of the CDR3 is TGTGCCAGCAGCCCCGGACAGGGGGCGTCGGGCGGGGAGCTGTTTTTT. It specifies CASSPGQGASGGELFF. The V call is TRBV7-9, the J call TRBJ2-2; 11 bases match TRBD1. This CDR3 contains 16 residues. Germline assignment: CDR1 SEHNR and CDR2 FQNEAQ (reference sequence). V trimming: 5 bases; J trimming: 7 bases; junction bases outside the gene matches: 9.

This rearrangement joins TRBV12-5 to TRBJ1-1; D unclear. Deletions cut 1 base from V and 1 base from J, with 16 bases between. CDR1 is LGHNT and CDR2 is FRNRAP in the germline V gene. This CDR3 is built from 17 residues. DNA for the CDR3: TGTGCTAGTGGTTTGGCCTATGCGACTCCAAAGAACACTGAAGCTTTCTTT. Its protein is CASGLAYATPKNTEAFF.

The rearrangement uses TRBV30 and TRBJ1-2; D is unresolved. Germline V gene sequence: CDR1 GTSNPN, CDR2 SVGIG (reference sequence). CDR3 size: 14 residues. Trimming stripped 3 bases from V and 2 bases from J, with 13 bases between. CDR3 amino acids: CAWRLRTVNYGYTF. CDR3 DNA sequence: TGTGCCTGGAGGCTTCGGACCGTGAACTATGGCTACACCTTC.

This sequence joins TRBV30 and TRBJ2-4; the D gene is possibly TRBD1 (6 bases). The CDR3 covers 11 residues. The V gene lost 1 base and the J gene lost 14 bases, with 12 bases spanning the gap. Per germline, CDR1 GTSNPN and CDR2 SVGIG (reference sequence). CDR3 nucleotides: TGTGCCTGGAGTGGAAGGGGGAAAGAGTACTTC. Protein: CAWSGRGKEYF.

This clone was seen a few times. This chain connects TRBV5-4 to TRBJ2-7, with TRBD1 identical over 10 bases. V gave up 9 bases and J gave up 7 bases; unmatched junction bases: 10. The CDR3 consists of 13 residues. Germline V lookup: CDR1 SGHNT, CDR2 YYREEE (reference sequence). CDR3 protein: CAISFRTGGEQYF. CDR3 nucleotides: TGTGCCATCTCTTTTAGGACAGGGGGAGAGCAGTACTTC.

This chain uses TRBV5-4 with TRBJ2-3; TRBD1 matches 7 bases. V was pared by 3 bases and J by 4 bases, with 5 bases of the junction left unmatched. The CDR3 sequence is 14 residues long. Germline assignment: CDR1 SGHNT and CDR2 YYREEE (reference sequence). The CDR3 DNA reads TGTGCCAGCAGCTCTCGACAGGGAGCAGATACGCAGTATTTT. Protein: CASSSRQGADTQYF.

This chain uses TRBV30 with TRBJ2-3; D call uncertain. Looked up from germline, CDR1 is GTSNPN and CDR2 is SVGIG (reference sequence). V dropped 0 bases and J dropped 6 bases, with 7 bases sitting between them. The length of the CDR3 is 12 residues. The CDR3 sequence: CAWSVLSDTQYF. CDR3 DNA sequence: TGTGCCTGGAGTGTATTAAGCGATACGCAGTATTTT.

Notes on this clone: Other DNA sequences in the same sample also yield this CDR3. The chain joins TRBV2 to TRBJ2-6; 7 nucleotides align to TRBD1. There are 17 residues in the CDR3. Germline-derived CDR1 and CDR2 are SNHLY and FYNNEI. V shed 7 bases, J shed 2 bases, and the junction held 11 bases outside the gene matches. CDR3 in amino acids: CASTLAGQVPGANVLTF. The CDR3 coding sequence is TGTGCCAGCACCCTAGCCGGACAGGTCCCTGGGGCCAACGTCCTGACTTTC.

In DNA, the CDR3 is TGTGCTAGTGGTTTGCGACAGGATGGTAATTCACCCCTCCACTTT. The encoded protein is CASGLRQDGNSPLHF. The V and J genes are TRBV12-5 and TRBJ1-6; D is perhaps TRBD1 (6 bases). The CDR3 loop spans 15 amino acids. Trimming shortened V by 2 bases and J by 6 bases, and 11 bases separated the two germline ends. CDR1 is LGHNT and CDR2 is FRNRAP in the germline V gene. The full variable domain, completed using reference TRBV12-5 and TRBJ1-6, is DARVTQTPRHKVTEMGQEVTMRCQPILGHNTVFWYRQTMMQGLELLAYFRNRAPLDDSGMPKDRFSAEMPDATLATLKIQPSEPRDSAVYFCASGLRQDGNSPLHFGNGTRLTVT.

This chain links TRBV6-6 with TRBJ2-5, with D maybe TRBD1 (6 bases). Per germline, CDR1 MNHNY and CDR2 SVGAGI (reference sequence). Trimming removed 4 bases at V and 4 bases at J, with 16 bases between. The CDR3 loop spans 15 amino acids. As DNA, the CDR3 is TGTGCCAGCAGTTCGGTGGGGGCCAGGGTAGAGACCCAGTACTTC. It yields the protein CASSSVGARVETQYF.